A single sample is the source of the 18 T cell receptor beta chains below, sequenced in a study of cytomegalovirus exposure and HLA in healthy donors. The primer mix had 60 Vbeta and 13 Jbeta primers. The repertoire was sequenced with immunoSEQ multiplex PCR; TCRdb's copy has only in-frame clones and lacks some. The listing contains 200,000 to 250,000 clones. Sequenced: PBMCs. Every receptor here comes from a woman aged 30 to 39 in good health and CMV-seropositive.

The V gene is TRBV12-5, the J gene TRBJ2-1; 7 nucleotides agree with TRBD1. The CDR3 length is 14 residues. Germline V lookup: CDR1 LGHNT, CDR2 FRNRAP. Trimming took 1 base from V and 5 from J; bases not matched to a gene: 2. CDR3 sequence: CASGLAGTDNEQFF. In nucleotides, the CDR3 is TGTGCTAGTGGTTTGGCCGGGACAGACAATGAGCAGTTCTTC.

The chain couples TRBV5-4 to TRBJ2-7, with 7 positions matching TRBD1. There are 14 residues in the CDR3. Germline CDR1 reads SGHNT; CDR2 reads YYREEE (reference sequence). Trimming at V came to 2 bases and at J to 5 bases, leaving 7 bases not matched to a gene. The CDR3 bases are TGTGCCAGCAGCTTAAACCTTCAGGGGGACGAGCAGTACTTC. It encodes CASSLNLQGDEQYF.

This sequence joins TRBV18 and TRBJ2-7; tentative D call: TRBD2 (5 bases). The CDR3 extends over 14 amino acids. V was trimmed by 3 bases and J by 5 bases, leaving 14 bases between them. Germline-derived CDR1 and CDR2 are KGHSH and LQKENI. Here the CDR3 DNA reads TGTGCCAGCTCACCTCGGACTGCCTATCACGAGCAGTACTTC. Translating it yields CASSPRTAYHEQYF.

CDR3 residues: CASGLEAGGTDTQYF. The CDR3 region has the DNA TGTGCTAGTGGTTTGGAGGCGGGCGGCACAGATACGCAGTATTTT. The J gene is TRBJ2-3, the V gene TRBV12-5; the D gene is possibly TRBD2 (5 bases). Trimming stripped 1 base from V and 1 base from J, with 9 bases between. The germline V gene encodes CDR1 LGHNT and CDR2 FRNRAP. The CDR3 spans 15 residues.

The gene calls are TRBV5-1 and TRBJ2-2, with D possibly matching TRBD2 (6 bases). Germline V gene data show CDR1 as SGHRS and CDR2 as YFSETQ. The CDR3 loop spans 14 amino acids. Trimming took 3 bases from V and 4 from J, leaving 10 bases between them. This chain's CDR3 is CASSSGGSTGELFF. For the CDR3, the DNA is TGCGCCAGCAGCTCTGGGGGGTCCACCGGGGAGCTGTTTTTT.

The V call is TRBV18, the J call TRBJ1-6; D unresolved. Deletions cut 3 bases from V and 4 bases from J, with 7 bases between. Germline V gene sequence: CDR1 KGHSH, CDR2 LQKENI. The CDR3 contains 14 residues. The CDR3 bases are TGTGCCAGCTCACCTCAGGATTATAATTCACCCCTCCACTTT. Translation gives CASSPQDYNSPLHF.

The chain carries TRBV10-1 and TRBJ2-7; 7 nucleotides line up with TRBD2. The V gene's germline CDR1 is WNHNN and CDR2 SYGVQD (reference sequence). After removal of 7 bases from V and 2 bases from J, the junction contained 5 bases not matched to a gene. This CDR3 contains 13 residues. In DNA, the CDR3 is TGCGCCAGCACCGGAGCGGGAACCTACGAGCAGTACTTC. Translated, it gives CASTGAGTYEQYF.

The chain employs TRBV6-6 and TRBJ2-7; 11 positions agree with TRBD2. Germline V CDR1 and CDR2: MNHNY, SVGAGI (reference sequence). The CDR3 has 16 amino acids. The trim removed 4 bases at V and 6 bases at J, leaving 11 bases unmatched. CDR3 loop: CASSFAPGLAASEQYF. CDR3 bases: TGTGCCAGCAGTTTCGCCCCGGGACTAGCGGCTTCCGAGCAGTACTTC.

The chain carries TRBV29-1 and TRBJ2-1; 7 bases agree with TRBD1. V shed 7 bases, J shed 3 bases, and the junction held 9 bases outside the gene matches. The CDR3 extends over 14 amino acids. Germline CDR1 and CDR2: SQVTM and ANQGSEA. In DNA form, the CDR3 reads TGCAGCGCCCTACCTTACAGGGGCTACAATGAGCAGTTCTTC. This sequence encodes CSALPYRGYNEQFF.

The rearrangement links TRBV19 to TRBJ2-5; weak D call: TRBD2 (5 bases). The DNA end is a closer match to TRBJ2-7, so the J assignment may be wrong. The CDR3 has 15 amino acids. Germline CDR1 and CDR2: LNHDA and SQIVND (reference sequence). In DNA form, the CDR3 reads TGTGCCAGTAGTATCGGTCAGGAAGGGAGATACGAGCAGTACTTC. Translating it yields CASSIGQEGRYEQYF.

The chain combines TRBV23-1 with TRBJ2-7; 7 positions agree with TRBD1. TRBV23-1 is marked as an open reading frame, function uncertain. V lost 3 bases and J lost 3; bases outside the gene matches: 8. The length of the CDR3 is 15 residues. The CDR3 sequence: CASSHSGTDLYEQYF. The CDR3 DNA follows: TGCGCCAGCAGTCATTCCGGGACAGACCTCTACGAGCAGTACTTC.

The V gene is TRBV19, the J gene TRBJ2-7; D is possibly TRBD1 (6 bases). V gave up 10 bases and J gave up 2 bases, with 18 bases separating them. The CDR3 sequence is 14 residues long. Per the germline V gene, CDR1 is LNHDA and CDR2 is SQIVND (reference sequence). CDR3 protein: CATARAWGPYEQYF. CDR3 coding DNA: TGTGCCACGGCCCGCGCGTGGGGGCCCTACGAGCAGTACTTC.

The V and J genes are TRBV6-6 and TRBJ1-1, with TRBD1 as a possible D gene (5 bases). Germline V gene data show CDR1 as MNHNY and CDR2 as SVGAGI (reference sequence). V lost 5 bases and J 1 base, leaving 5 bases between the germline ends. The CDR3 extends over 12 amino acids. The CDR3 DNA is TGTGCCAGCAGTCAGGGGAACACTGAAGCTTTCTTT. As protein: CASSQGNTEAFF.

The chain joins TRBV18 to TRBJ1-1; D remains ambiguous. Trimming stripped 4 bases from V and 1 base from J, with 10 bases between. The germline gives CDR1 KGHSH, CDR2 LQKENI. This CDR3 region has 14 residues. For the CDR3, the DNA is TGTGCCAGCTCACTTGCCGACACGAACACTGAAGCTTTCTTT. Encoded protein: CASSLADTNTEAFF.

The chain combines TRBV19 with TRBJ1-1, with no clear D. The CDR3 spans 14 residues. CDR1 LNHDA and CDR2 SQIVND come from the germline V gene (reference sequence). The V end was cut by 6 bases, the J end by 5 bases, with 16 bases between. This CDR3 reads CASREGGLRTEAFF. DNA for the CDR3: TGTGCCAGTAGGGAGGGAGGGCTTAGGACTGAAGCTTTCTTT.

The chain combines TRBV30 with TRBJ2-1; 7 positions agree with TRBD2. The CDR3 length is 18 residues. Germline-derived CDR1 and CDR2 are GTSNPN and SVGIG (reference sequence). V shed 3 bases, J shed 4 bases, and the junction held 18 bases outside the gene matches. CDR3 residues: CAWSGGSMMLVQYNEQFF. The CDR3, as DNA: TGTGCCTGGAGCGGCGGGAGTATGATGTTAGTGCAATACAATGAGCAGTTCTTC.

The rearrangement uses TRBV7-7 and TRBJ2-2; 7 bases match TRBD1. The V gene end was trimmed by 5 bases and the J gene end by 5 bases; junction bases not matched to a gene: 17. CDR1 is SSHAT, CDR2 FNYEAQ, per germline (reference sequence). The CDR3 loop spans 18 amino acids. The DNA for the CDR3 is TGTGCCAGCAGCGCCCGGAAGGGGGCCACGGCCGCGACCGGGGAGCTGTTTTTT. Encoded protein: CASSARKGATAATGELFF.

In DNA, the CDR3 is TGCGCCAGCAGCCAAGATGTGGGACAGGGGAAACTAGGAAAGACCCAGTACTTC. Translating it yields CASSQDVGQGKLGKTQYF. The chain combines TRBV4-3 with TRBJ2-5, with 10 bases aligning to TRBD1. This CDR3 contains 18 residues. The V segment lost 0 bases and the J segment 6 bases; nucleotides outside the gene matches: 13. The V gene's germline CDR1 is LGHNA and CDR2 YSLEER.